Each of the 3 T cell receptor beta chains below was sequenced from the same sample in a study of T-cell reconstitution after alpha-beta-depleted transplantation in children. Preparing the TCRbeta library involved the use of unique molecular identifiers. TCRdb re-derived calls from the PCR reads in MiXCR, one entry per CDR3 protein. The table lists 100,000 or so distinct CDR3 sequences, roughly 15% of them singletons. This specimen consisted of PBMCs, mostly from graft donor cells, obtained 180 days after TCRalphabeta/CD19-depleted stem cell transplant. Receptors originate from a male patient aged 2-9 years who had a stem cell transplant for acute lymphoblastic leukemia, so the T cells may come from the graft donor.

The V gene is TRBV12-3 or TRBV12-4, the J gene TRBJ1-4; 10 bases align to TRBD1. This CDR3 comprises 15 residues. The trim removed 6 bases at V and 5 bases at J, leaving 6 bases unmatched. CDR3 in amino acids: CASRLPGQGNEKLFF. CDR3 DNA sequence: TGTGCCAGCAGGCTTCCGGGACAGGGGAATGAAAAACTGTTTTTT.

V is TRBV15 and J is TRBJ1-1; the match to TRBD1 covers 10 bases. The CDR3 extends over 18 amino acids. The trim removed 1 base at V and 0 bases at J, leaving 8 bases unmatched. Germline values: CDR1 LNHNV, CDR2 YYDKDF (reference sequence). The CDR3 protein is CATSRGWTGGSMNTEAFF. The CDR3 DNA is TGTGCCACCAGCAGAGGCTGGACAGGGGGTTCCATGAACACTGAAGCTTTCTTT.

The chain couples TRBV7-6 to TRBJ2-7; 7 nucleotides match TRBD1. CDR1 and CDR2 (germline): SGHVS, FNYEAQ. The CDR3 is made up of 15 amino acids. The V gene end was trimmed by 2 bases and the J gene end by 2 bases; junction bases not matched to a gene: 6. The CDR3: CASSLQTGPTYEQYF. The CDR3 DNA reads TGTGCCAGCAGCTTACAGACAGGGCCCACCTACGAGCAGTACTTC.